Below, 19 T cell receptor beta chains from the same sample are listed, as sequenced in a study of blood T cell repertoires in COVID-19 (dated by TCRdb to 2020 to 2021). The library was prepared using the immunoSEQ multiplex PCR assay. The immuneACCESS repertoire file appears here via TCRdb, limited to in-frame rearrangements. These files lack a portion of the clones; in checked studies, under half of the deficit traces to unresolved V genes, and the cause of the others is not known. The sample contains about 460,000 clones, approximately 86% of them found a single time. The ten top clones hold around 7.9% of the sample. Sequenced input: PBMCs or T cells enriched from blood (not recorded which). Receptor source: a woman aged 55-69 years who had recovered from COVID-19.

The rearrangement joins TRBV6-5 to TRBJ1-1; D is unclear. Germline values: CDR1 MNHEY, CDR2 SVGAGI. The length of the CDR3 is 15 residues. V was trimmed by 0 bases and J by 3 bases, leaving 11 bases between them. The CDR3 coding sequence is TGTGCCAGCAGTTACTCGAGTCGGGTGGACACTGAAGCTTTCTTT. Its protein is CASSYSSRVDTEAFF.

This clone was observed a few times. This chain links TRBV19 with TRBJ1-2; 7 nucleotides align to TRBD1. The CDR3 runs to 14 residues. Germline V gene data show CDR1 as LNHDA and CDR2 as SQIVND (reference sequence). The V gene end was trimmed by 5 bases and the J gene end by 0 bases; junction bases not matched to a gene: 3. Here the CDR3 reads CASSPTGSNYGYTF. The CDR3 region has the DNA TGTGCCAGTAGTCCGACAGGGTCTAACTATGGCTACACCTTC.

This clone was recorded only once. This sequence joins TRBV19 and TRBJ2-3; a weak D match, TRBD2 (5 bases). Deletions cut 3 bases from V and 0 bases from J, with 13 bases between. This CDR3 is built from 16 residues. Per the germline V gene, CDR1 is LNHDA and CDR2 is SQIVND (reference sequence). The CDR3 is CASSMIGVRSTDTQYF. The DNA for the CDR3 is TGTGCCAGTAGTATGATCGGGGTCAGGAGCACAGATACGCAGTATTTT.

In its sample, this clone was seen once. The rearrangement uses TRBV5-1 and TRBJ1-2; D might be TRBD1 (6 bases). The V gene's germline CDR1 is SGHRS and CDR2 YFSETQ. This CDR3 is built from 13 residues. V was cut by 4 bases and J by 1 base, with 8 bases left in between. The CDR3 DNA reads as TGCGCCAGCAGCGTACAGGGTAACTATGGCTACACCTTC. Translation gives CASSVQGNYGYTF.

The gene calls are TRBV6-5 and TRBJ1-2, with 8 bases that match TRBD1. CDR3 length equals 14 residues. The V segment lost 5 bases and the J segment 4 bases; nucleotides outside the gene matches: 6. CDR1 MNHEY and CDR2 SVGAGI come from the germline V gene. CDR3 amino acids: CASSRTGWGYGYTF. The DNA of the CDR3 is TGTGCCAGCAGTCGGACAGGGTGGGGCTATGGCTACACCTTC.

This clone was counted a single time. The chain uses TRBV14 and TRBJ1-3; weak D call: TRBD1 (5 bases). Germline CDR1 is SGHDN and CDR2 is FVKESK. The CDR3 spans 12 residues. The V gene lost 3 bases and the J gene lost 7 bases, with 7 bases spanning the gap. As DNA, the CDR3 is TGTGCCAGCAGCCACGGGGGGAACACCATATATTTT. It is translated as CASSHGGNTIYF. Using reference TRBV14 and TRBJ1-3 for the parts outside the CDR3, the full variable domain is EAGVTQFPSHSVIEKGQTVTLRCDPISGHDNLYWYRRVMGKEIKFLLHFVKESKQDESGMPNNRFLAERTGGTYSTLKVQPAELEDSGVYFCASSHGGNTIYFGEGSWLTVV.

The chain employs TRBV24-1 and TRBJ2-3; 9 bases agree with TRBD1. V was clipped by 4 bases and J by 5 bases; unmatched bases: 9. The germline V gene has CDR1 KGHDR and CDR2 SFDVKD. CDR3 length equals 16 residues. The CDR3 region has the DNA TGTGCCACCAGTGACCCCGGGACAGGGTTCGGAGATACGCAGTATTTT. Translating it yields CATSDPGTGFGDTQYF.

The J gene is TRBJ1-3, the V gene TRBV4-1; no definite D call. The CDR3 extends over 16 amino acids. The germline V and J ends were trimmed by 0 bases and 0 bases, with 9 bases remaining between them. Germline V gene sequence: CDR1 MGHRA, CDR2 YSYEKL. CDR3 residues: CASSQDYSSSGNTIYF. CDR3 sequence (DNA): TGCGCCAGCAGCCAAGATTACAGTTCCTCTGGAAACACCATATATTTT.

The rearrangement joins TRBV2 to TRBJ1-2; weak D call: TRBD1 (6 bases). The length of the CDR3 is 12 residues. Trimming cost V 6 bases and J 5 bases, with 10 bases left between them. Germline V gene data show CDR1 as SNHLY and CDR2 as FYNNEI. As DNA, the CDR3 is TGTGCCAGCAGGCGACAGGCGTATGGCTACACCTTC. This translates into CASRRQAYGYTF. Variable domain in full (rest from reference TRBV2 and TRBJ1-2): EPEVTQTPSHQVTQMGQEVILRCVPISNHLYFYWYRQILGQKVEFLVSFYNNEISEKSEIFDDQFSVERPDGSNFTLKIRSTKLEDSAMYFCASRRQAYGYTFGSGTRLTVV.

The V call is TRBV11-2, the J call TRBJ2-3; TRBD2 matches 9 bases. The ends lost 6 bases at V and 2 bases at J; junction bases unmatched: 6. Germline CDR1 is SGHAT and CDR2 is FQNNGV. CDR3 length: 15 residues. CDR3 amino acids: CASRRGLANTDTQYF. CDR3 in DNA: TGTGCCAGCAGGCGGGGACTAGCCAACACAGATACGCAGTATTTT.

V usage is TRBV12-5 and J usage is TRBJ2-7; TRBD1 is a possible D gene (5 bases). CDR1 is LGHNT, CDR2 FRNRAP, per germline. This CDR3 has 12 residues. The V end was cut by 4 bases, the J end by 7 bases, with 11 bases between. DNA for the CDR3: TGTGCTAGTGGTTCCCCCCAGGGAGAGCAGTACGTC. As protein: CASGSPQGEQYV.

On this clone itself: This specimen includes other DNA sequences encoding the same CDR3. The rearrangement joins TRBV27 to TRBJ1-5, with 7 bases identical to TRBD1. Germline CDR1 reads MNHEY; CDR2 reads SMNVEV (reference sequence). The CDR3 has 15 amino acids. V shed 3 bases and J 2 bases; nucleotides not matched to a gene: 4. The CDR3 region is CASSFAGTGNQPQHF. The CDR3 region has the DNA TGTGCCAGCAGTTTCGCCGGGACAGGCAATCAGCCCCAGCATTTT.

This rearrangement joins TRBV3-1 (or the pseudogene TRBV3-2) to TRBJ1-2; 7 nucleotides align to TRBD1. Germline loops: CDR1 LGHDT, CDR2 YNNKEL (reference sequence). This CDR3 is built from 14 residues. The V gene end was trimmed by 1 base and the J gene end by 10 bases; junction bases not matched to a gene: 9. In nucleotides, the CDR3 is TGTGCCAGCAGCCAAGCGGGTGCCGGGACAGCCTACACCTTC. This sequence encodes CASSQAGAGTAYTF.

J is TRBJ2-1 and V is TRBV5-1; 11 bases are a match to TRBD1. Per the germline V gene, CDR1 is SGHRS and CDR2 is YFSETQ. Germline trimming cut 4 bases from V and 5 bases from J; bases unmatched to any gene: 5. The CDR3 extends over 15 amino acids. CDR3 DNA sequence: TGCGCCAGCAGCGTGGACAGGGGGCGTAACAATGAGCAGTTCTTC. Protein sequence: CASSVDRGRNNEQFF.

The chain employs TRBV6-6 and TRBJ2-1; the D is unclear. Trimming cost V 11 bases and J 4 bases, with 15 bases left between them. Germline loops: CDR1 MNHNY, CDR2 SVGAGI (reference sequence). The CDR3 contains 13 residues. As DNA, the CDR3 is TGTGCCGTCAGGATTCCTACATACAATGAGCAGTTCTTC. Amino acids: CAVRIPTYNEQFF.

J is TRBJ2-3 and V is TRBV15; D not resolved. Looked up from germline, CDR1 is LNHNV and CDR2 is YYDKDF (reference sequence). V was clipped by 2 bases and J by 3 bases, with 12 bases between them. The CDR3 has 15 residues. Here the CDR3 reads CATSRSSTRTDTQYF. In nucleotides, the CDR3 is TGTGCCACCAGCAGATCGAGCACTCGGACAGATACGCAGTATTTT. Full variable domain (rest looked up from reference TRBV15 and TRBJ2-3): DAMVIQNPRYQVTQFGKPVTLSCSQTLNHNVMYWYQQKSSQAPKLLFHYYDKDFNNEADTPDNFQSRRPNTSFCFLDIRSPGLGDTAMYLCATSRSSTRTDTQYFGPGTRLTVL.

The chain couples TRBV5-1 to TRBJ2-1; D may be TRBD2 (6 bases). Trimming removed 4 bases from V and 4 bases from J, with 15 bases in between. This CDR3 has 15 residues. Germline V gene lookup returns CDR1 SGHRS and CDR2 YFSETQ. In DNA form, the CDR3 reads TGCGCCAGCAGCACGGAGGAGGGGAGATACAATGAGCAGTTCTTC. This gives the protein CASSTEEGRYNEQFF.

This clone was counted between two and nine times. The same CDR3 can be traced to other DNA sequences in this sample. The chain links TRBV12-3 or TRBV12-4 to TRBJ1-2; D ambiguous. V lost 2 bases, J lost 4 bases, and 5 bases lay in between. The CDR3 consists of 12 residues. CDR3 in amino acids: CASSLRGYGYTF. In nucleotides, the CDR3 is TGTGCCAGCAGTTTAAGAGGCTATGGCTACACCTTC.

As to this clone: This specimen includes other DNA sequences encoding the same CDR3. This sequence joins TRBV24-1 and TRBJ2-5; 8 bases are shared with TRBD1. Germline assignment: CDR1 KGHDR and CDR2 SFDVKD. The CDR3 totals 15 residues. V dropped 3 bases and J dropped 4; count of bases not matched to a gene: 6. This CDR3 reads CATSDPRGTGETQYF. For the CDR3, the DNA is TGTGCCACCAGTGATCCGAGGGGGACAGGAGAGACCCAGTACTTC.